This T cell receptor (beta chain) is drawn from a study of blood T cell repertoires in COVID-19 (dated by TCRdb to about 2020). For the wider study: Collaborator samples came from the United States, Italy and Spain and covered acute and convalescent phases of COVID-19. The material from the prospective study consisted of cDNA or gDNA derived from T cells, B-cell-depleted T cells, or PBMCs. Subjects who had been exposed to COVID-19, were actively infected with it, or had recovered from it provided the deeply sampled blood TCRbeta repertoires that made up the dataset. The repertoires were released in a freely available public database meant as a resource for research on the immune response to SARS-CoV-2. Samples came from the ongoing ImmuneRACE study (first 160 participants) plus 1,254 subjects from 6 global collaborators. A de-identified subject ID, COVID-19 status, age in years and sex were almost always included in the sample metadata. HLA class I and class II types, where available, came from metadata supplied by the sample provider rather than from assay-based typing.

CDR1 SGHRS and CDR2 YFSETQ are derived from the germline V gene. The germline ends are 9 bases apart after V is trimmed by 0 bases and J by 5 bases. There are 14 amino acids in the CDR3, from cysteine to phenylalanine inclusive. Just the 42-base CDR3 DNA is kept, in frame starting at base 1. The immunoSEQ Assay, a bias-controlled multiplex PCR, was used to amplify TCRbeta CDR3 regions from genomic DNA. In the paper's pipeline: The number of nucleated cells in each sample was estimated by amplification of reference gene primers within the assay. Sequence reads were collapsed and filtered to measure the absolute abundance of every unique TCRbeta CDR3 rearrangement. Productive Simpson clonality was computed per sample as the square root of Simpson's diversity index over productive rearrangements. The table comes from immuneACCESS by way of TCRdb, which keeps in-frame sequences with V and J called. Part of the clones is missing from these tables; in studies checked, under half for an unresolved V gene and the rest for unknown reasons. The V and J calls and the clone size are those of that table, but D and trimming were determined from the DNA. A total of 250,000 or so clones appear in this sample, roughly 80% of them only once. Around 3.5% of the sample is in the top ten clones.

Concerning this clone: Its antigen is currently not known. One base away there is no much larger clone; base qualities are not given.

Overall study outcomes, separate from this receptor: The quantity of clinical and demographic metadata differed by source and by participant and was supplied without curation.

Whole blood was collected in K2EDTA tubes by collaborating institutions according to the institutions' own protocols. Collaborator samples were shipped for TCRbeta analysis as frozen whole blood, isolated PBMCs, or DNA extracted from either sample type. The chain was built from TRBV5-1 and TRBJ2-1; TRBD2 could be the D gene, as 5 bases match. This TCR was sampled from a woman aged 18-29 years with acute or convalescent COVID-19. The sample comprised peripheral blood. CDR3 sequence: CASSLGRGNNEQFF. In nucleotides, the sequence is TGCGCCAGCAGCTTGGGTCGGGGTAACAATGAGCAGTTCTTC.